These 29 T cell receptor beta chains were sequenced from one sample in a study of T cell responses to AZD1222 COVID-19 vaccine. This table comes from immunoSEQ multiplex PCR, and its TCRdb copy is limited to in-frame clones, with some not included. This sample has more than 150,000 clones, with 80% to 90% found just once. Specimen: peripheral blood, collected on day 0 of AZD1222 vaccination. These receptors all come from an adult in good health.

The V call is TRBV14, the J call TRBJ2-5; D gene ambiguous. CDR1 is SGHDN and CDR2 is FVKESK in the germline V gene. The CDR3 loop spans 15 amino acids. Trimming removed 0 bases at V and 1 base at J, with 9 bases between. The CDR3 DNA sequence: TGTGCCAGCAGCCAAGATAGTTCAATCCAAGAGACCCAGTACTTC. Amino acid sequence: CASSQDSSIQETQYF.

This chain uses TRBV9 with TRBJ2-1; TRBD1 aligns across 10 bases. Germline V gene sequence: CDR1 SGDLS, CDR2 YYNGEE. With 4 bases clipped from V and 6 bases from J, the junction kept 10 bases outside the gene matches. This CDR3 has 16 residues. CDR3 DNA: TGTGCCAGCAGCCCCCAGGGGACAGGGGTATCCAATGAGCAGTTCTTC. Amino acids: CASSPQGTGVSNEQFF.

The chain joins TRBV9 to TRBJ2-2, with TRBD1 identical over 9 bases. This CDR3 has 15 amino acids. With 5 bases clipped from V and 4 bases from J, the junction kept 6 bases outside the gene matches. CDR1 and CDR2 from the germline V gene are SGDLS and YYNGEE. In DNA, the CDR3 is TGTGCCAGCAGTGCCGGGACAGGGCTCACCGGGGAGCTGTTTTTT. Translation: CASSAGTGLTGELFF.

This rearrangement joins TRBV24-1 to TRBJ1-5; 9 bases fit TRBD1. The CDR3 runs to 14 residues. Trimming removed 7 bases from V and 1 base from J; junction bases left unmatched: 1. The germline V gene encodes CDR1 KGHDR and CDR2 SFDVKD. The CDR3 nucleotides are TGTGCCACCAGAGGACAGGGGAGCAATCAGCCCCAGCATTTT. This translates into CATRGQGSNQPQHF.

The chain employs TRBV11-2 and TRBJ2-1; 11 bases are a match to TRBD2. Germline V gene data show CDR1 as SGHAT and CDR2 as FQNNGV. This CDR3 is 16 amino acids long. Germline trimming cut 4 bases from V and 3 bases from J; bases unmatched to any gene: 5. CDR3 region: CASSSDGLAGYNEQFF. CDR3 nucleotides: TGTGCCAGCAGCTCGGACGGACTAGCGGGCTACAATGAGCAGTTCTTC.

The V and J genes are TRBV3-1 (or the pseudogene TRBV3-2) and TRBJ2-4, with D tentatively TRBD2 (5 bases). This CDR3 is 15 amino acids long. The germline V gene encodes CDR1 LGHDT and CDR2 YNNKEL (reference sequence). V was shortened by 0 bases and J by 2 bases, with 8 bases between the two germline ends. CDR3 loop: CASSQDIGTKNIQYF. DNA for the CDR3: TGTGCCAGCAGCCAAGATATCGGGACCAAAAACATTCAGTACTTC.

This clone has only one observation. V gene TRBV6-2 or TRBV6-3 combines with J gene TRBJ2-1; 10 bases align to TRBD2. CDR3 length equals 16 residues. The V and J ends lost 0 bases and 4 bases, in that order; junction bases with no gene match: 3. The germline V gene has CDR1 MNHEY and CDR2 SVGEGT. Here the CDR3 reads CASSYSGLAEYNEQFF. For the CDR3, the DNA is TGTGCCAGCAGTTACTCTGGACTAGCGGAATACAATGAGCAGTTCTTC.

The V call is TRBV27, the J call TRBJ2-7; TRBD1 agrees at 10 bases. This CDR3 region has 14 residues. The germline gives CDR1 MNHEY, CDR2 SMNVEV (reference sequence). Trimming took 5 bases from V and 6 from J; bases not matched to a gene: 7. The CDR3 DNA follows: TGTGCCAGCAGTCCCGGGACAGGGGTAGGCGAGCAGTACTTC. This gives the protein CASSPGTGVGEQYF.

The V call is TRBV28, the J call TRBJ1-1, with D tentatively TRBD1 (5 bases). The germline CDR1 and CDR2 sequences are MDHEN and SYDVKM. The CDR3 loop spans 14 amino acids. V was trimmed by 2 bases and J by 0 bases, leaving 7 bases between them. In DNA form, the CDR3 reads TGTGCCAGCAGTTTAGCGACAGTGAACACTGAAGCTTTCTTT. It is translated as CASSLATVNTEAFF.

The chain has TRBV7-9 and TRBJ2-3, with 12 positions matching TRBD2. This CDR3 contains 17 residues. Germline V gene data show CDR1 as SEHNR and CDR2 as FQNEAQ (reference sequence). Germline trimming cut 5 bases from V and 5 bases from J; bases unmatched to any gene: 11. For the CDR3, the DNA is TGTGCCAGCAGCCCTTATCAGACTAGCGGGAGAGTAGATACGCAGTATTTT. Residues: CASSPYQTSGRVDTQYF.

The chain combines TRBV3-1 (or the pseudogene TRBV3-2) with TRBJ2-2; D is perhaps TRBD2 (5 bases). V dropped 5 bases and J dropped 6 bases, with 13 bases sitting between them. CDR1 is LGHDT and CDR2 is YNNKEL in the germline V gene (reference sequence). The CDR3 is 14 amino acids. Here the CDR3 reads CASSLTEGSGELFF. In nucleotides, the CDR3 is TGTGCCAGCAGCTTAACAGAGGGCTCCGGGGAGCTGTTTTTT.

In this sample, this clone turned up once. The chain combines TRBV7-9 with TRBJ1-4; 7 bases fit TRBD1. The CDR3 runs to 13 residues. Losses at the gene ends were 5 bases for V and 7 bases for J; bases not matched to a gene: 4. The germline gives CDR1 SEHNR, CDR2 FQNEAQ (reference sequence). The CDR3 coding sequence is TGTGCCAGCAGCCCCCGGGACAGTGAAAAACTGTTTTTT. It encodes CASSPRDSEKLFF.

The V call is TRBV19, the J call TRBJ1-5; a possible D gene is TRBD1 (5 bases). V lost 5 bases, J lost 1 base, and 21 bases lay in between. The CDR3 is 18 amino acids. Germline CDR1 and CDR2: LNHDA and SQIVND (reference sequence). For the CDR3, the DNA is TGTGCCAGTAGTGCGCCTTGGGGGGGAGAGAAGAGCAATCAGCCCCAGCATTTT. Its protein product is CASSAPWGGEKSNQPQHF. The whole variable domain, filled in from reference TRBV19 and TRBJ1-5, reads DGGITQSPKYLFRKEGQNVTLSCEQNLNHDAMYWYRQDPGQGLRLIYYSQIVNDFQKGDIAEGYSVSREKKESFPLTVTSAQKNPTAFYLCASSAPWGGEKSNQPQHFGDGTRLSIL.

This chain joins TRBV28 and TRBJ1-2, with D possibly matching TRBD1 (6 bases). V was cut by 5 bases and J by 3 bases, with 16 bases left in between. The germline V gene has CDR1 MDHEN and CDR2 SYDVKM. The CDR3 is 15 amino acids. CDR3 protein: CASSPRGGGDYGYTF. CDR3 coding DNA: TGTGCCAGCAGTCCCCGGGGAGGGGGTGACTATGGCTACACCTTC.

Written as DNA, the CDR3 is TGTGCCAGCAGAGCCTCGAGTAGCACCGGGGAGCTGTTTTTT. It yields the protein CASRASSSTGELFF. The V call is TRBV9, the J call TRBJ2-2; D is unresolved. Germline assignment: CDR1 SGDLS and CDR2 YYNGEE. V lost 5 bases, J lost 4 bases, and 12 bases lay in between. The CDR3 runs 14 residues.

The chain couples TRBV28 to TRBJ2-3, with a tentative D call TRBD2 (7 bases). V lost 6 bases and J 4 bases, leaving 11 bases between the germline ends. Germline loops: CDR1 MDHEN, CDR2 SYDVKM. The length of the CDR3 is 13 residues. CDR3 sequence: CASRTGGADTQYF. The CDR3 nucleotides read TGTGCCAGCAGGACGGGGGGCGCAGATACGCAGTATTTT.

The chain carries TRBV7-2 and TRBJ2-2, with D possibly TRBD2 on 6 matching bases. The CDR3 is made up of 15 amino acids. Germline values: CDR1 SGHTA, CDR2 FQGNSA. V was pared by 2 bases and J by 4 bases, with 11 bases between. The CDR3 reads CASSLSAGGTGELFF. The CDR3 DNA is TGTGCCAGCAGCTTATCAGCGGGCGGCACCGGGGAGCTGTTTTTT.

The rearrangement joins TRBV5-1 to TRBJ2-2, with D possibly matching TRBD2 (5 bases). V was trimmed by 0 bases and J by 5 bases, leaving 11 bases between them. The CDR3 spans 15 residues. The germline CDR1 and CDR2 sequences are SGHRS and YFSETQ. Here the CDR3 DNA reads TGCGCCAGCAGCTTGGGAGGAGGTCGGACCGGGGAGCTGTTTTTT. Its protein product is CASSLGGGRTGELFF.

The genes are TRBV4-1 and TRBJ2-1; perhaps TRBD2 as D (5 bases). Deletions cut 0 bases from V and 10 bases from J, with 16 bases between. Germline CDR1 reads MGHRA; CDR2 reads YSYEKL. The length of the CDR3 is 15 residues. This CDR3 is CASSQDPSEDREQFF. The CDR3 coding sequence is TGCGCCAGCAGCCAAGATCCCTCGGAGGATAGGGAGCAGTTCTTC.

The CDR3 spells CASKGGGLTDTQYF. The DNA for the CDR3 is TGCGCCAGCAAAGGGGGGGGCCTCACAGATACGCAGTATTTT. V usage is TRBV5-1 and J usage is TRBJ2-3; possibly TRBD2 for D (7 bases). Germline CDR1 reads SGHRS; CDR2 reads YFSETQ. Trimming removed 6 bases from V and 2 bases from J, with 13 bases in between. This CDR3 spans 14 amino acids. The full variable domain, rest sourced from reference TRBV5-1 and TRBJ2-3, is KAGVTQTPRYLIKTRGQQVTLSCSPISGHRSVSWYQQTPGQGLQFLFEYFSETQRNKGNFPGRFSGRQFSNSRSEMNVSTLELGDSALYLCASKGGGLTDTQYFGPGTRLTVL.

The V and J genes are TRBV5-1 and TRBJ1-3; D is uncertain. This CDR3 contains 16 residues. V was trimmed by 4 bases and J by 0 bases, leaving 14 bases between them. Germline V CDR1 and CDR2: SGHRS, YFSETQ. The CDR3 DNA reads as TGCGCCAGCAGCGGAGCACGGGTCGACTCTGGAAACACCATATATTTT. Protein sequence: CASSGARVDSGNTIYF.

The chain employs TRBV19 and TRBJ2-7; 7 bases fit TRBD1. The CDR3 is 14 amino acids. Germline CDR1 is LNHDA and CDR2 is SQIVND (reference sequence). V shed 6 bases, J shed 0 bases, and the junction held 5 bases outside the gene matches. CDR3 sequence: CASREGASSYEQYF. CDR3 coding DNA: TGTGCCAGTAGAGAGGGGGCGAGCTCCTACGAGCAGTACTTC.

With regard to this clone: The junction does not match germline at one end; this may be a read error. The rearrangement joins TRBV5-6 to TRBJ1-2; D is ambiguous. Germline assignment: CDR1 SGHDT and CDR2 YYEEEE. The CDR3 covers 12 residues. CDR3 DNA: TGTGCCAGCAGCTTGGCCGTCGGGCGGGCGAATTTC. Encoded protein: CASSLAVGRANF.

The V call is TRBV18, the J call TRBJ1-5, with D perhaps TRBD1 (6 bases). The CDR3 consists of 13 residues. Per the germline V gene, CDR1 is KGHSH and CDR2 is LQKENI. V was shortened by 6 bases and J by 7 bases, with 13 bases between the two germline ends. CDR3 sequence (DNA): TGTGCCAGCTCCGAGGGGGATGTACAGCCCCAGCATTTT. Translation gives CASSEGDVQPQHF.

In DNA form, the CDR3 reads TGTGCCAGCAGCTTCCCGGGTTTATCGTTGACCTCCATGAACACTGAAGCTTTCTTT. Encoded protein: CASSFPGLSLTSMNTEAFF. This chain joins TRBV7-9 and TRBJ1-1; the D is unclear. Per the germline V gene, CDR1 is SEHNR and CDR2 is FQNEAQ (reference sequence). The V and J ends lost 3 bases and 0 bases respectively, with 23 bases between them. CDR3 size: 19 residues.

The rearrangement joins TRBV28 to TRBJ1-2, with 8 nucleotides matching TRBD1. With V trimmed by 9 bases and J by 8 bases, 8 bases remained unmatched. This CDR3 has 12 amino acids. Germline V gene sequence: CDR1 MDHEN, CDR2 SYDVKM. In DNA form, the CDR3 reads TGTGCCAGTCAATCCAGGGGGCTCGGCTACACCTTC. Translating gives CASQSRGLGYTF.

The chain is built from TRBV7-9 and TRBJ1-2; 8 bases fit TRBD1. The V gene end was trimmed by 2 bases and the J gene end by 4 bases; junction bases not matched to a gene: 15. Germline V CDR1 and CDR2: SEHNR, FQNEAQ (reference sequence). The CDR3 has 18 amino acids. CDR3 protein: CASSLFWGSSGQGYGYTF. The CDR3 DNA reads TGTGCCAGCAGCTTATTCTGGGGGTCGTCAGGACAGGGCTATGGCTACACCTTC.

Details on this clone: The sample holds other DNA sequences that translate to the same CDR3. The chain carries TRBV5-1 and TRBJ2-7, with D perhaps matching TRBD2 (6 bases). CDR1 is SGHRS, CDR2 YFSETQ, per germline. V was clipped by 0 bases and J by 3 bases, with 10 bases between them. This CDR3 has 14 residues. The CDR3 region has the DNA TGCGCCAGCAGCTTGGCCGGGAGCAACTACGAGCAGTACTTC. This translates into CASSLAGSNYEQYF.

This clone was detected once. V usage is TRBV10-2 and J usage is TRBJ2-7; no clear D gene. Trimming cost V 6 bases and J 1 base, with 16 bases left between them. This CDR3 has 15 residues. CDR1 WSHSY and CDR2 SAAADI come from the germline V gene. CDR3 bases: TGCGCCAGCAGCCGTAGGCAGGTGCATTCCTACGAGCAGTACTTC. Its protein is CASSRRQVHSYEQYF.